The 32 T cell receptor beta chains presented below share a single source sample, sequenced in a study of control samples from healthy donors and cancer patients. TCRdb's table, derived via immunoSEQ multiplex PCR, lists solely in-frame clones and lacks some. The sample includes about 130,000 clones, around nine tenths of them seen just once. The sequenced sample consisted of blood. The source of these receptors is a man aged 50-60 years in good health.

This clone was observed once. V gene TRBV7-6 combines with J gene TRBJ1-4; 10 positions agree with TRBD1. Germline CDR1 and CDR2: SGHVS and FNYEAQ. This CDR3 has 15 residues. After removal of 3 bases from V and 7 bases from J, the junction contained 5 bases not matched to a gene. CDR3 in amino acids: CASSFGTGVGEKLFF. As DNA, the CDR3 is TGTGCCAGCAGCTTCGGGACAGGGGTCGGTGAAAAACTGTTTTTT.

The J gene is TRBJ2-6, the V gene TRBV24-1; D unclear. V lost 6 bases and J lost 0, with 17 bases in between. CDR1 and CDR2 (germline): KGHDR, SFDVKD. The CDR3 spans 18 residues. The chain's CDR3 is CATSNKHIPNSGANVLTF. In nucleotides, the CDR3 is TGTGCCACCAGTAACAAGCACATACCGAACTCTGGGGCCAACGTCCTGACTTTC.

This clone came up a few times. V usage is TRBV11-3 and J usage is TRBJ2-1, with 12 bases that match TRBD1. The CDR3 is 17 residues long. Germline V lookup: CDR1 SGHNT, CDR2 YENEEA. The ends lost 3 bases at V and 8 bases at J; junction bases unmatched: 11. DNA for the CDR3: TGTGCCAGCAGCTTGACTTCCGGGACAGGGGGCCTCGATGAGCAGTTCTTC. Translation: CASSLTSGTGGLDEQFF.

V gene TRBV12-3 or TRBV12-4 combines with J gene TRBJ2-5; TRBD2 matches at 10 bases. After removal of 9 bases from V and 5 bases from J, the junction contained 3 bases not matched to a gene. CDR3 length equals 12 residues. The CDR3 is CASSGGSETQYF. In nucleotides, the CDR3 is TGTGCCAGTAGCGGGGGGTCTGAGACCCAGTACTTC.

The chain has TRBV7-3 and TRBJ2-7; either TRBD1 or TRBD2 may supply D (5 bases each). In germline, CDR1 is SGHTA, CDR2 FQGTGA. V shed 3 bases and J shed 0 bases, with 12 bases lying between them. This CDR3 comprises 15 residues. CDR3 bases: TGTGCCAGCAGCTTGGTTCCGGGGACCTCCTACGAGCAGTACTTC. Translated, it gives CASSLVPGTSYEQYF.

The V and J genes are TRBV24-1 and TRBJ2-7; D is undetermined. The CDR3 extends over 12 amino acids. Between the trimmed V and J ends, which lost 2 bases and 4 bases, there was a span of 5 bases. CDR1 is KGHDR and CDR2 is SFDVKD in the germline V gene. CDR3 amino acids: CATSDYGYEQYF. CDR3 in DNA: TGTGCCACCAGTGATTACGGATACGAGCAGTACTTC.

This chain uses TRBV21-1 with TRBJ2-7; the D call of TRBD2 is as the table states it, not checked on the DNA. TRBV21-1 is classified as a pseudogene. The CDR3 is 16 residues long. In DNA form, the CDR3 reads TGTGCCAGCAGCAAGTCGGAGCGGGGGGGCCCCTACGAGCAGTACTTC. Protein product: CASSKSERGGPYEQYF.

The chain is built from TRBV9 and TRBJ1-5; no reliable D call. The germline CDR1 and CDR2 sequences are SGDLS and YYNGEE. The CDR3 has 14 residues. Trimming took 1 base from V and 6 from J, leaving 11 bases between them. Here the CDR3 DNA reads TGTGCCAGCAGCGTATCCGGGGATTTTCAGCCCCAGCATTTT. Translation: CASSVSGDFQPQHF.

This clone was seen only once. The genes are TRBV7-6 and TRBJ1-1; a weak D match, TRBD1 (6 bases). CDR3 size: 15 residues. The ends were cut back, 1 base at V and 4 bases at J, with 13 bases in the middle. Germline loops: CDR1 SGHVS, CDR2 FNYEAQ. This CDR3 reads CASSLVAGGGTEAFF. CDR3 in DNA: TGTGCCAGCAGCTTAGTCGCGGGAGGGGGCACTGAAGCTTTCTTT.

The rearrangement uses TRBV3-1 (or the pseudogene TRBV3-2) and TRBJ2-1; D could derive from TRBD1 or TRBD2 (5 bases each). V was cut by 0 bases and J by 3 bases, with 15 bases left in between. This CDR3 has 17 amino acids. Germline V gene lookup returns CDR1 LGHDT and CDR2 YNNKEL (reference sequence). The CDR3 DNA follows: TGTGCCAGCAGCCAAGACTCTACTGGGGGTGGCTACAATGAGCAGTTCTTC. The encoded protein is CASSQDSTGGGYNEQFF.

The chain links TRBV6-5 to TRBJ2-2; D ambiguous. CDR3 length equals 13 residues. The germline V gene encodes CDR1 MNHEY and CDR2 SVGAGI. Trimming removed 2 bases at V and 4 bases at J, with 5 bases between. CDR3 coding DNA: TGTGCCAGCAGTTACACGATCACCGGGGAGCTGTTTTTT. Its protein is CASSYTITGELFF.

This chain connects TRBV12-3 or TRBV12-4 to TRBJ1-1; no clear D. V shed 2 bases and J shed 4 bases, with 8 bases lying between them. This CDR3 is 13 amino acids long. DNA of the CDR3: TGTGCCAGCAGTTTACAGGAGGCCACTGAAGCTTTCTTT. Amino acid sequence: CASSLQEATEAFF.

V and J are TRBV30 and TRBJ1-6; no clear D. V was cut by 2 bases and J by 6 bases, with 11 bases left in between. CDR3 length: 14 residues. In germline, CDR1 is GTSNPN, CDR2 SVGIG (reference sequence). The CDR3 sequence is CAWSRGRTNSPLHF. CDR3 nucleotides: TGTGCCTGGAGTCGGGGTCGGACTAATTCACCCCTCCACTTT. Supplemented by reference TRBV30 and TRBJ1-6, the full variable domain reads SQTIHQWPATLVQPVGSPLSLECTVEGTSNPNLYWYRQAAGRGLQLLFYSVGIGQISSEVPQNLSASRPQDRQFILSSKKLLLSDSGFYLCAWSRGRTNSPLHFGNGTRLTVT.

The V and J genes are TRBV30 and TRBJ1-4; D unresolved. V lost 0 bases to trimming and J lost 4 bases, with 9 bases between them. There are 14 residues in the CDR3. The germline CDR1 and CDR2 sequences are GTSNPN and SVGIG (reference sequence). In DNA, the CDR3 is TGTGCCTGGAGTGTACGAACCGATAATGAAAAACTGTTTTTT. It encodes CAWSVRTDNEKLFF. Full variable domain (remainder filled in from reference TRBV30 and TRBJ1-4): SQTIHQWPATLVQPVGSPLSLECTVEGTSNPNLYWYRQAAGRGLQLLFYSVGIGQISSEVPQNLSASRPQDRQFILSSKKLLLSDSGFYLCAWSVRTDNEKLFFGSGTQLSVL.

This chain connects TRBV9 to TRBJ1-1; TRBD1 aligns across 9 bases. V trimming: 4 bases; J trimming: 3 bases; junction bases outside the gene matches: 4. The CDR3 length is 14 residues. Germline V gene data show CDR1 as SGDLS and CDR2 as YYNGEE. CDR3 DNA: TGTGCCAGCAGCAGAGGGGACAGGGACACTGAAGCTTTCTTT. It specifies CASSRGDRDTEAFF.

V gene TRBV30 combines with J gene TRBJ1-6, with 8 nucleotides matching TRBD1. J gave up 7 bases and V 1 base, and 6 bases lay outside the gene matches. CDR1 is GTSNPN and CDR2 is SVGIG in the germline V gene (reference sequence). This CDR3 contains 15 residues. CDR3 amino acids: CAWSGGQGWNSPLHF. CDR3 nucleotides: TGTGCCTGGAGTGGAGGACAGGGATGGAATTCACCCCTCCACTTT.

The chain has TRBV27 and TRBJ1-2; D possibly corresponds to TRBD1 (6 bases). V was cut by 4 bases and J by 4 bases, with 22 bases left in between. Germline V gene data show CDR1 as MNHEY and CDR2 as SMNVEV (reference sequence). This CDR3 is built from 17 residues. This chain's CDR3 is CASSSATGPGKGYGYTF. The DNA for the CDR3 is TGTGCCAGCAGTTCCGCGACAGGTCCGGGGAAGGGCTATGGCTACACCTTC.

The chain has TRBV4-1 and TRBJ2-7; D gene ambiguous. Looked up from germline, CDR1 is MGHRA and CDR2 is YSYEKL. The CDR3 totals 15 residues. V was trimmed by 1 base and J by 0 bases, leaving 10 bases between them. The CDR3 loop is CASSQGPYSSYEQYF. DNA for the CDR3: TGCGCCAGCAGCCAAGGACCCTACAGCTCCTACGAGCAGTACTTC.

J is TRBJ2-7 and V is TRBV7-2; D is unresolved. V dropped 5 bases and J dropped 6 bases, with 11 bases sitting between them. CDR3 size: 12 residues. Germline V gives CDR1 SGHTA, CDR2 FQGNSA. The CDR3 sequence: CASSLSPLEQYF. DNA of the CDR3: TGTGCCAGCAGCCTGAGCCCGCTCGAGCAGTACTTC.

This chain connects TRBV5-3 to TRBJ1-1; 8 bases match TRBD1. TRBV5-3 is marked as an open reading frame, function uncertain. V gave up 2 bases and J gave up 2 bases; unmatched junction bases: 17. CDR3 length equals 19 residues. This CDR3 is CARSFVGRQGAATNTEAFF. The DNA for the CDR3 is TGTGCCAGAAGCTTCGTCGGGCGTCAGGGGGCGGCCACTAACACTGAAGCTTTCTTT.

The CDR3 spells CASSLVTVGTDTQYF. CDR3 DNA: TGTGCCAGCAGCTTAGTGACAGTAGGCACAGATACGCAGTATTTT. The chain has TRBV7-9 and TRBJ2-3; a possible D gene is TRBD1 (5 bases). The germline gives CDR1 SEHNR, CDR2 FQNEAQ (reference sequence). The CDR3 is made up of 15 amino acids. Trimming took off 1 base at V and 1 base at J, with 9 bases between the two ends.

The chain couples TRBV29-1 to TRBJ1-1; no firm D call. Deletions cut 5 bases from V and 11 bases from J, with 21 bases between. The CDR3 has 13 amino acids. Germline V CDR1 and CDR2: SQVTM, ANQGSEA. CDR3 nucleotide sequence: TGCAGCGTTTTGACGGTCAGCTTACTGGGGGCTTTCTTT. It translates to CSVLTVSLLGAFF. Based on the CDR3 plus reference TRBV29-1 and TRBJ1-1, the full variable domain is SAVISQKPSRDICQRGTSLTIQCQVDSQVTMMFWYRQQPGQSLTLIATANQGSEATYESGFVIDKFPISRPNLTFSTLTVSNMSPEDSSIYLCSVLTVSLLGAFFGQGTRLTVV.

The V and J genes are TRBV9 and TRBJ2-2, with TRBD2 identical over 10 bases. J lost 0 bases, V lost 4 bases, and 12 bases had no gene match. This CDR3 is built from 19 residues. Germline V gene data show CDR1 as SGDLS and CDR2 as YYNGEE. CDR3 DNA sequence: TGTGCCAGCAGCCTTAAGCGGGGGGGCGTACCCGCGAACACCGGGGAGCTGTTTTTT. Its translation is CASSLKRGGVPANTGELFF.

The chain employs TRBV7-2 and TRBJ1-6; tentatively, D is TRBD1 (6 bases). Germline V gene lookup returns CDR1 SGHTA and CDR2 FQGNSA. The CDR3 sequence is 13 residues long. V dropped 7 bases and J dropped 10 bases, with 14 bases sitting between them. DNA of the CDR3: TGTGCCAGCACCCGGCCGGGGGCCTCACCCCTCCACTTT. Translated, it gives CASTRPGASPLHF.

V is TRBV6-2 or TRBV6-3 and J is TRBJ2-1; 8 bases fit TRBD1. Germline CDR1 and CDR2: MNHEY and SVGEGT. There are 16 residues in the CDR3. Trimming at V came to 4 bases and at J to 7 bases, leaving 12 bases not matched to a gene. The CDR3: CASSSISGGWRNEQFF. The DNA of the CDR3 is TGTGCCAGCAGTTCCATTTCAGGGGGCTGGAGAAATGAGCAGTTCTTC.

The V call is TRBV10-3, the J call TRBJ1-2; a weak D match, TRBD1 (6 bases). The germline CDR1 and CDR2 sequences are ENHRY and SYGVKD. Trimming stripped 2 bases from V and 8 bases from J, with 12 bases between. The CDR3 has 13 residues. The CDR3 spells CAISELGAWGYTF. Written as DNA, the CDR3 is TGTGCCATCAGTGAGCTGGGGGCGTGGGGCTACACCTTC.

This clone has only one observation. The J gene is TRBJ1-5, the V gene TRBV19, with D possibly matching TRBD1 (5 bases). Trimming stripped 3 bases from V and 2 bases from J, with 14 bases between. In germline, CDR1 is LNHDA, CDR2 SQIVND (reference sequence). The CDR3 runs to 16 residues. CDR3 coding DNA: TGTGCCAGTAGTATCTATGGAGGGGCCCGCAATCAGCCCCAGCATTTT. This encodes CASSIYGGARNQPQHF. The complete variable domain, with remaining parts taken from reference TRBV19 and TRBJ1-5, reads DGGITQSPKYLFRKEGQNVTLSCEQNLNHDAMYWYRQDPGQGLRLIYYSQIVNDFQKGDIAEGYSVSREKKESFPLTVTSAQKNPTAFYLCASSIYGGARNQPQHFGDGTRLSIL.

V is TRBV24-1 and J is TRBJ2-1; TRBD1 matches 11 bases. J lost 5 bases, V lost 4 bases, and 3 bases had no gene match. This CDR3 has 15 residues. Looked up from germline, CDR1 is KGHDR and CDR2 is SFDVKD. The CDR3 region is CATSDAGQGDNEQFF. The CDR3 region has the DNA TGTGCCACCAGTGACGCGGGACAGGGGGACAATGAGCAGTTCTTC.

The DNA for the CDR3 is TGCGCCAGCAGCCCATTAGCGGGGGGGCCAATAAATACGCAGTATTTT. Protein product: CASSPLAGGPINTQYF. The gene calls are TRBV5-1 and TRBJ2-3; 11 positions agree with TRBD2. The CDR3 runs to 16 residues. The germline CDR1 and CDR2 sequences are SGHRS and YFSETQ. Trimming cost V 4 bases and J 7 bases; bases outside gene matches: 11. The whole variable domain, remainder taken from reference TRBV5-1 and TRBJ2-3, is KAGVTQTPRYLIKTRGQQVTLSCSPISGHRSVSWYQQTPGQGLQFLFEYFSETQRNKGNFPGRFSGRQFSNSRSEMNVSTLELGDSALYLCASSPLAGGPINTQYFGPGTRLTVL.

This chain joins TRBV6-6 and TRBJ2-6; no firm D call. The length of the CDR3 is 15 residues. Germline CDR1 is MNHNY and CDR2 is SVGAGI (reference sequence). V gave up 2 bases and J gave up 2 bases, with 7 bases separating them. Here the CDR3 DNA reads TGTGCCAGCAGTTACAATGGGCCTGGGGCCAACGTCCTGACTTTC. Its translation: CASSYNGPGANVLTF.

The CDR3: CASRDRGRDSPLHF. CDR3 sequence (DNA): TGTGCCAGCAGGGACCGCGGGAGGGATTCACCCCTCCACTTT. The rearrangement joins TRBV19 to TRBJ1-6; possible D gene TRBD1, 5 bases. Germline V CDR1 and CDR2: LNHDA, SQIVND (reference sequence). The germline V and J ends were trimmed by 9 bases and 8 bases, with 17 bases remaining between them. The CDR3 is 14 amino acids.

V gene TRBV12-3 or TRBV12-4 combines with J gene TRBJ2-7, with 7 bases identical to TRBD1. The CDR3 covers 13 residues. Losses at the gene ends were 8 bases for V and 2 bases for J; bases not matched to a gene: 6. This CDR3 is CASGQQGTYEQYF. The CDR3 coding sequence is TGTGCCAGCGGCCAACAGGGGACCTACGAGCAGTACTTC.